This TCR beta chain was documented in a study of graft-versus-host responses after intestinal transplantation. Study-level background: All of the recipients had induction that used anti-thymocyte globulin, then tacrolimus and steroids for approximately 3 years. General study results and limits: Recipient bone marrow held GvH clones, some seen earlier in ileum or blood. High graft-versus-host to host-versus-graft clonal ratios were found in allografts of patients who had graft-donor T cell macrochimerism.

Here immunoSEQ multiplex PCR was the method, and the copy in TCRdb shows in-frame clones only, minus some. The sample includes about 73,000 clones, nearly 90% of them seen just once. The V end was cut by 5 bases, the J end by 0 bases, with 8 bases between. Germline-derived CDR1 and CDR2 are MNHNY and SVGAGI (reference sequence). The CDR3 is made up of 15 amino acids. This clone was found a few times. Its antigen is still unknown. The material sequenced was unstimulated CD8+ T cells sorted from spleen or lymph node cells, taken before transplant. This clonotype was sampled from a human donor who was the organ donor for an intestinal transplant. The chain links TRBV6-6 to TRBJ1-6; D remains ambiguous. The CDR3: CASSMSRSYNSPLHF. For the CDR3, the DNA is TGTGCCAGCAGTATGAGCCGCTCCTATAATTCACCCCTCCACTTT.